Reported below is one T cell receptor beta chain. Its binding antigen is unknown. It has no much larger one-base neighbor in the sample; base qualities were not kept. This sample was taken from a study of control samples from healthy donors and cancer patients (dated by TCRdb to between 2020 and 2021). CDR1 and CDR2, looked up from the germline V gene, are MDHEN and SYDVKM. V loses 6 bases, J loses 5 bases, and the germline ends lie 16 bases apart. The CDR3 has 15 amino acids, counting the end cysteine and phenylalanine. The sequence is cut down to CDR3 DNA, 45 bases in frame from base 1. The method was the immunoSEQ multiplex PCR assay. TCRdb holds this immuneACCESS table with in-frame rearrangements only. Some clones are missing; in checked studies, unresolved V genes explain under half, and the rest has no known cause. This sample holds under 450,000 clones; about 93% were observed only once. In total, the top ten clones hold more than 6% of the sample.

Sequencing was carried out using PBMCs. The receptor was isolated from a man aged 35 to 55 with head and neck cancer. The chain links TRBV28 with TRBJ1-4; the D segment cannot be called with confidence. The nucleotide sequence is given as TGTGCCAGCAGCCGACAAGACGGCCCCAATGAAAAACTGTTTTTT. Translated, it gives CASSRQDGPNEKLFF.